This T cell receptor (beta chain) was recovered during a study of T cell changes during pregnancy in multiple sclerosis. Trimming at V came to 7 bases and at J to 3 bases, leaving 6 bases not matched to a gene. Per germline, CDR1 MDHEN and CDR2 SYDVKM. CDR3 length equals 14 residues. TCRdb keeps only in-frame clones here, not all; method: immunoSEQ multiplex PCR. The sample has about 28,000 clones, roughly 90% seen once; the top ten hold about 3.5%. The chain couples TRBV28 to TRBJ1-5, with 7 bases fitting TRBD1. The sequence derives from a female donor in good health, enrolled as a control in a pregnancy study. Material: CD4+ T cells from peripheral blood mononuclear cells, obtained in the first trimester of pregnancy. Here the CDR3 reads CASTYGTANQPQHF. DNA of the CDR3: TGTGCCAGCACCTACGGGACAGCCAATCAGCCCCAGCATTTT.